Described below is a single T cell receptor beta chain sequence and its context. This sample was taken from a study of blood T cell repertoires in COVID-19. The method was immunoSEQ multiplex PCR; TCRdb's version includes in-frame clones alone and lacks a portion of them. The sample lists under 200,000 clones; 79% were seen once. V was pared by 0 bases and J by 2 bases, with 11 bases between. Germline V gives CDR1 SGHNT, CDR2 YYREEE (reference sequence). This CDR3 has 15 amino acids. The receptor comes from a woman in her seventies in a cohort exposed to, infected with or recovered from COVID-19 (not recorded which). The sample consisted of PBMCs or T cells enriched from blood (not recorded which). The gene calls are TRBV5-4 and TRBJ1-1; possibly TRBD1 for D (5 bases). The CDR3 DNA reads as TGTGCCAGCAGCTTGGTAGCCAGGGTCAACACTGAAGCTTTCTTT. Protein product: CASSLVARVNTEAFF.